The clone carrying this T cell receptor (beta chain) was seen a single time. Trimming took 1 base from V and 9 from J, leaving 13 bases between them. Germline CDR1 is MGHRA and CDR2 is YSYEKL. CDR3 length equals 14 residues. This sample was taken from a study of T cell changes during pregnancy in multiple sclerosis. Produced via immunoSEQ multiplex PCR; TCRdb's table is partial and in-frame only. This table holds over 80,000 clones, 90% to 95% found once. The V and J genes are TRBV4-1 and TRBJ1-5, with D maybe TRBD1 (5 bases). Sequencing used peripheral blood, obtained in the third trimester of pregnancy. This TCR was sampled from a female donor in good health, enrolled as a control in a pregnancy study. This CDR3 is CASSQVYRTGPQHF. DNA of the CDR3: TGCGCCAGCAGCCAAGTATACAGGACGGGGCCCCAGCATTTT.